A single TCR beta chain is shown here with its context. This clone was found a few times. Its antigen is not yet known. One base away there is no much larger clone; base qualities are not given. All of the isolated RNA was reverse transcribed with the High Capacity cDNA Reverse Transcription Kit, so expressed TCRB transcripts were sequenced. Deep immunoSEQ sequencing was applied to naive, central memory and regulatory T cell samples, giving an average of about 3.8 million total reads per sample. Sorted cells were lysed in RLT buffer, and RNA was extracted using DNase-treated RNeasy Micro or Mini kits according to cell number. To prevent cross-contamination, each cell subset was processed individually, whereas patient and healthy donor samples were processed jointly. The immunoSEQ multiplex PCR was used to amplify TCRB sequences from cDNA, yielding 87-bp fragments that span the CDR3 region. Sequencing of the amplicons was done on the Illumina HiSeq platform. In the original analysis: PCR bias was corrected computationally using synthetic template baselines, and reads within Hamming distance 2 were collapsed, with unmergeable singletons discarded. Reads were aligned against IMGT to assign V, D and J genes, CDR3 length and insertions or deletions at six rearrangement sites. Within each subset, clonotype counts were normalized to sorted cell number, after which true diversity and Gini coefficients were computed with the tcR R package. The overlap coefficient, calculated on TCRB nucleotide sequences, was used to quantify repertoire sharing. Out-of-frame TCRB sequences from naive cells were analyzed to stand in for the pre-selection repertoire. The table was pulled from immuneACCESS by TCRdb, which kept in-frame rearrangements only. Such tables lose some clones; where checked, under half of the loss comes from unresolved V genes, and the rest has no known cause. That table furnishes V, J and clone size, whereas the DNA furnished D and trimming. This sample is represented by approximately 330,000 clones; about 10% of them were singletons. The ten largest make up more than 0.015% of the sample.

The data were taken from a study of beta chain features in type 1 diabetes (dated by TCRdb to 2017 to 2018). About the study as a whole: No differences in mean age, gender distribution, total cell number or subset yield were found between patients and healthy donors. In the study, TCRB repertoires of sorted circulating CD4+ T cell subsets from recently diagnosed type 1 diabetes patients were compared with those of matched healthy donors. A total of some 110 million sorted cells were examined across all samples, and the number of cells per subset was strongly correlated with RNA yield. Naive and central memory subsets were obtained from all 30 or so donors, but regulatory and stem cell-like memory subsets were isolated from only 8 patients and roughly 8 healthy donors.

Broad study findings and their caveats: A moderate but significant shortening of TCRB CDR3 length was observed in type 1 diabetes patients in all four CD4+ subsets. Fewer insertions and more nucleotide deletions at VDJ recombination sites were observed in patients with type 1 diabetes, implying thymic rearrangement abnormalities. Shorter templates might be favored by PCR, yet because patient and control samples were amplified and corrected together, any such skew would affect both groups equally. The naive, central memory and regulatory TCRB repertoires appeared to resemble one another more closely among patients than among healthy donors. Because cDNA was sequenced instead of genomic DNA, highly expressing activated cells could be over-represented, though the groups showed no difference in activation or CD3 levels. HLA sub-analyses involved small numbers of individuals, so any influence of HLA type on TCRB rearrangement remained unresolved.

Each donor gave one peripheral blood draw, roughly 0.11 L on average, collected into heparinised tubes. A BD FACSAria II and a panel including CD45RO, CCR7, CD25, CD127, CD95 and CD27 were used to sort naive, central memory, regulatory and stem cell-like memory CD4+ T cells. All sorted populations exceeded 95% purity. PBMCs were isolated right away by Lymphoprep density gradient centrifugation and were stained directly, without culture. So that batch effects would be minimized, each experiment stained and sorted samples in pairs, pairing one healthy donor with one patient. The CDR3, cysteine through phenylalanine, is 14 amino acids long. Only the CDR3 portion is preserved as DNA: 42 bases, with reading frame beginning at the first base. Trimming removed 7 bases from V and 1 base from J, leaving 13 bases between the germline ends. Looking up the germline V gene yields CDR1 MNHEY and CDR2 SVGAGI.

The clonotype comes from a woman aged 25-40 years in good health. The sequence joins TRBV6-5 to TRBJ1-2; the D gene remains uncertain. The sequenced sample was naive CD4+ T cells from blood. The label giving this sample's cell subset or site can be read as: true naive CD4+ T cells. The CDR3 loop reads CASTPGGSNYGYTF. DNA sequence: TGTGCCAGCACCCCCGGAGGGAGTAACTATGGCTACACCTTC.